The T cell receptor (beta chain) under discussion was sequenced for a study of shared clonotypes between healthy human individuals. Study outcomes and limitations: Generally, naive subsets came out with larger estimated richness than memory subsets.

Note on this clone: Antigen unknown.

Method: immunoSEQ multiplex PCR; TCRdb's copy keeps in-frame clones and lacks some. The repertoire holds some 2 million clones, with approximately 94% as singletons. The germline V and J ends were trimmed by 3 bases and 15 bases, with 9 bases remaining between them. From germline, CDR1 is SGHDN and CDR2 FVKESK. This CDR3 region has 11 residues. Naive CD8 cells lacked CD45RO and underwent positive selection for CCR7, leaving out terminally differentiated effector memory CD45RA+ cells. This sequence was found in a man aged 18 to 29 in good health. The chain joins TRBV14 to TRBJ1-6; D is undetermined. The sample comprised naive CD8+ T cells sorted from blood. The DNA for the CDR3 is TGTGCCAGCAGCCACGGAGTACTCCTCCACTTT. Protein: CASSHGVLLHF.